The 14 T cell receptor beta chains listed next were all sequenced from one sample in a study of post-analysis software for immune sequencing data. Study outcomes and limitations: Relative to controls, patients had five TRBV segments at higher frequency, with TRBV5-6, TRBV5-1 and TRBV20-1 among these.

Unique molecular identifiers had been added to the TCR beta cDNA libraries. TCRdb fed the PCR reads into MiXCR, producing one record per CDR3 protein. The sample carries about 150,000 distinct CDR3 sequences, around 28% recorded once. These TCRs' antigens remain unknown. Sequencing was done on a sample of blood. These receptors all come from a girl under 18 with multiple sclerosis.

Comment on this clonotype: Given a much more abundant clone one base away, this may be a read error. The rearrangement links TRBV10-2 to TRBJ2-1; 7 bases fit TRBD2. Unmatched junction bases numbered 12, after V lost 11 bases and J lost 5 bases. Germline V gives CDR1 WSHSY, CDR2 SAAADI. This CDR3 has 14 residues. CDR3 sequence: CAGGHQRGDNEQFF. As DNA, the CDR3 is TGCGCCGGCGGCCACCAACGGGGGGACAATGAGCAGTTCTTC.

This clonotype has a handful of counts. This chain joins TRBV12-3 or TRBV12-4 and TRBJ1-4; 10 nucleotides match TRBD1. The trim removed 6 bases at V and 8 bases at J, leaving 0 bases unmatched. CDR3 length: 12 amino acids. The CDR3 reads CASRTGGEKLFF. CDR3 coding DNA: TGTGCCAGCAGGACAGGGGGCGAAAAACTGTTTTTT.

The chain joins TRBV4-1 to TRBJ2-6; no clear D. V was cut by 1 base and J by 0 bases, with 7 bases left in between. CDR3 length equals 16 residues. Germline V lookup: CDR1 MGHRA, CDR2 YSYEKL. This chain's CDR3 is CASSQGWISGANVLTF. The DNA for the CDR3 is TGCGCCAGCAGCCAAGGTTGGATCTCTGGGGCCAACGTCCTGACTTTC.

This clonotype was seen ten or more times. The DNA for the CDR3 is TGCGCCAGCAGCACCGGGACTAGCGGTAATGAGCAGTTCTTC. Protein product: CASSTGTSGNEQFF. V and J are TRBV5-1 and TRBJ2-1, with 11 bases identical to TRBD2. CDR1 is SGHRS and CDR2 is YFSETQ in the germline V gene. V was pared by 4 bases and J by 7 bases, with 4 bases of the junction left unmatched. The CDR3 runs 14 residues.

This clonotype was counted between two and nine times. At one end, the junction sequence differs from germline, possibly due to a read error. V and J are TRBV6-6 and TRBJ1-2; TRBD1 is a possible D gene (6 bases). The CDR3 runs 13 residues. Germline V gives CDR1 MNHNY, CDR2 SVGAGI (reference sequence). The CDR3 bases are TGTGCCAGCATGCCAGGGGTGAACTGTGGCTACACCTTC. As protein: CASMPGVNCGYTF.

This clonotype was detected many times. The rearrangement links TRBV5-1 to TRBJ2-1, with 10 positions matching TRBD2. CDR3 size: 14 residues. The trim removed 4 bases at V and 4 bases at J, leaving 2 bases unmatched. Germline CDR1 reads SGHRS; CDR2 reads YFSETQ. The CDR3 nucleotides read TGCGCCAGCAGCGGTAGCGGGGGGTACAATGAGCAGTTCTTC. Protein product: CASSGSGGYNEQFF.

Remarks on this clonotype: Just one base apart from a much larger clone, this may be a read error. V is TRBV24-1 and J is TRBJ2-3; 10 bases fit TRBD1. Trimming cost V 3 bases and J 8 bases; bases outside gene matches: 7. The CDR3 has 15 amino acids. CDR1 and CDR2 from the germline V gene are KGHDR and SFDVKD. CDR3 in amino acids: CATSDKDRGYGTQYF. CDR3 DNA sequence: TGTGCCACCAGTGATAAGGACAGGGGGTACGGTACGCAGTATTTT.

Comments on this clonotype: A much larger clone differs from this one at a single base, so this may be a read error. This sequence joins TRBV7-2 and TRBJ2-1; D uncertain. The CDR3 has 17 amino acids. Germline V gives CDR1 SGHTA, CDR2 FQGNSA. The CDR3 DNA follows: TGTGCCAGCAGCTTATCTGCAACGGTAGGCTCCCACAATGAGCAGTTCTTC. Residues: CASSLSATVGSHNEQFF.

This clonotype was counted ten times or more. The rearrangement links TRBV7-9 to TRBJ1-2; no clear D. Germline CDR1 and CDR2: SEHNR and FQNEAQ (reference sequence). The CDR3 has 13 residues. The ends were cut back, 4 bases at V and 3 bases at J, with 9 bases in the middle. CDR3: CASSSNRHYGYTF. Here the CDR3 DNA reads TGTGCCAGCAGCTCCAATCGGCACTATGGCTACACCTTC.

The CDR3 sequence is CASSYGVIGNQPQHF. CDR3 DNA sequence: TGTGCCAGCAGTTACGGGGTAATTGGAAATCAGCCCCAGCATTTT. The chain is built from TRBV6-6 and TRBJ1-5; D not certain. This CDR3 spans 15 amino acids. V lost 2 bases and J lost 4, with 12 bases in between. From germline, CDR1 is MNHNY and CDR2 SVGAGI (reference sequence).

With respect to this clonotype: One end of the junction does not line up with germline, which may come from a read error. The CDR3 nucleotides are TGCAGTGCTAGTTTTGCGGGAGGGCCGTATGGGTCGTACAATGAGCAGTTATTC. Its protein is CSASFAGGPYGSYNEQLF. V usage is TRBV20-1 and J usage is TRBJ2-1; 9 bases are shared with TRBD2. The CDR3 sequence is 18 residues long. The germline V gene has CDR1 DFQATT and CDR2 SNEGSKA (reference sequence).

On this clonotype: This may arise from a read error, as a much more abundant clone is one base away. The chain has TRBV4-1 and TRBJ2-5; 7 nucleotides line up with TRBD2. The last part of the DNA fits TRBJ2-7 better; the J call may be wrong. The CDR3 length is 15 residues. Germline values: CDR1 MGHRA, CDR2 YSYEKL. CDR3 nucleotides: TGCGCCAGCAGCCAATCCCTGACTAGCTGGATCGAGCAGTACTTC. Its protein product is CASSQSLTSWIEQYF.

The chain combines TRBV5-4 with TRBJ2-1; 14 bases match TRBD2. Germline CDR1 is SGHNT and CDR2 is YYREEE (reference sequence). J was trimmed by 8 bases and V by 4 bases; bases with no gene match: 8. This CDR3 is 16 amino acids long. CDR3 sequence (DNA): TGTGCCAGCAGCCCGGGGACTAGCGGGAGAGCGGATGAGCAGTTCTTC. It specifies CASSPGTSGRADEQFF. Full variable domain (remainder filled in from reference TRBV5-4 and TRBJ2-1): ETGVTQSPTHLIKTRGQQVTLRCSSQSGHNTVSWYQQALGQGPQFIFQYYREEENGRGNFPPRFSGLQFPNYSSELNVNALELDDSALYLCASSPGTSGRADEQFFGPGTRLTVL.

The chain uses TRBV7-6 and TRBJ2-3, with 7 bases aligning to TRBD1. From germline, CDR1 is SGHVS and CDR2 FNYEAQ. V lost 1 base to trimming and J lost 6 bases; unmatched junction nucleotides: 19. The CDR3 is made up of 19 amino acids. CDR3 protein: CASSLGLLGLAGGEDTQYF. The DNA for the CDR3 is TGTGCCAGCAGCTTAGGCTTGCTCGGATTGGCAGGGGGAGAGGATACGCAGTATTTT. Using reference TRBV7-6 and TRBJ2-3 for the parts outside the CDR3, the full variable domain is GAGVSQSPRYKVTKRGQDVALRCDPISGHVSLYWYRQALGQGPEFLTYFNYEAQQDKSGLPNDRFSAERPEGSISTLTIQRTEQRDSAMYRCASSLGLLGLAGGEDTQYFGPGTRLTVL.